The 30 T cell receptor beta chains below all came from one sample that was sequenced in a study of cytomegalovirus exposure and HLA in healthy donors. With 60 Vbeta and 13 Jbeta primers, the PCR was carried out. Data came from immunoSEQ multiplex PCR; TCRdb stores just in-frame clones and leaves some out. Of 55,000 to 70,000 clones listed, roughly 75% are singletons. The sequencing input was PBMCs. These receptors all come from a woman in her 30s in good health and CMV-seronegative.

In DNA form, the CDR3 reads TGTGCCAGCAGCTTTGATCGGACTCCCTATGGCTACACCTTC. This gives the protein CASSFDRTPYGYTF. The chain uses TRBV5-4 and TRBJ1-2; D gene uncertain. This CDR3 is built from 14 residues. Trimming pared 2 bases from V and 4 bases from J, leaving 12 bases between. Germline loops: CDR1 SGHNT, CDR2 YYREEE (reference sequence).

V gene TRBV18 combines with J gene TRBJ2-1; TRBD2 matches at 14 bases. Looked up from germline, CDR1 is KGHSH and CDR2 is LQKENI. V shed 5 bases and J 9 bases; nucleotides not matched to a gene: 6. The CDR3 is 15 residues long. The CDR3 sequence: CASSFSTSGRGEQFF. DNA for the CDR3: TGTGCCAGCTCATTCTCGACTAGCGGGAGGGGTGAGCAGTTCTTC.

The rearrangement joins TRBV7-9 to TRBJ1-5; 9 bases map to TRBD1. The germline V gene has CDR1 SEHNR and CDR2 FQNEAQ (reference sequence). The CDR3 has 15 residues. With V trimmed by 4 bases and J by 6 bases, 7 bases remained unmatched. The CDR3 DNA reads as TGTGCCAGCAGCTCAACGGACAGGGGAGGTCAGCCCCAGCATTTT. As protein: CASSSTDRGGQPQHF.

The CDR3 region has the DNA TGTGCTAGTGGTGAAGGGGACAGGGGACGATCCTCTGGAAACACCATATATTTT. Protein product: CASGEGDRGRSSGNTIYF. This sequence joins TRBV12-5 and TRBJ1-3; 10 bases agree with TRBD1. The CDR3 length is 18 residues. The germline V gene encodes CDR1 LGHNT and CDR2 FRNRAP. The V and J ends lost 5 bases and 0 bases, in that order; junction bases with no gene match: 10.

The genes are TRBV6-5 and TRBJ2-1, with TRBD1 matching over 10 bases. Germline trimming cut 2 bases from V and 5 bases from J; bases unmatched to any gene: 0. The germline V gene has CDR1 MNHEY and CDR2 SVGAGI. CDR3 length: 14 residues. DNA of the CDR3: TGTGCCAGCAGTTACGGGACAGGGGACAATGAGCAGTTCTTC. It encodes CASSYGTGDNEQFF.

This clone was seen only a few times. In DNA form, the CDR3 reads TGCGCCAGCAGCCTCCGACTAGCGGGAGATAATGAGCAGTTCTTC. Residues: CASSLRLAGDNEQFF. The chain carries TRBV4-1 and TRBJ2-1; 12 bases line up with TRBD2. Germline lookup yields CDR1 MGHRA and CDR2 YSYEKL. The CDR3 length is 15 residues. V lost 4 bases to trimming and J lost 7 bases; unmatched junction nucleotides: 5.

This clone was recorded once. CDR3 in DNA: TGCGCCAGCAGCTCATTAACCACAGATGAAGGCTACAATGAGCAGTTCTTC. Protein: CASSSLTTDEGYNEQFF. The chain couples TRBV5-1 to TRBJ2-1; D unresolved. Germline V lookup: CDR1 SGHRS, CDR2 YFSETQ. Trimming cost V 3 bases and J 3 bases, with 19 bases left between them. The CDR3 sequence is 17 residues long.

By its share, this clone is medium-sized (0.01 to 0.1%). The chain links TRBV28 to TRBJ2-5; D ambiguous. Germline V gene data show CDR1 as MDHEN and CDR2 as SYDVKM. The CDR3 covers 13 residues. Trimming shortened V by 9 bases and J by 2 bases, and 13 bases separated the two germline ends. The CDR3 loop reads CARIERPQETQYF. The DNA for the CDR3 is TGTGCCAGGATAGAACGCCCTCAAGAGACCCAGTACTTC.

The chain links TRBV7-9 to TRBJ1-6; TRBD1 agrees at 7 bases. Germline V gene sequence: CDR1 SEHNR, CDR2 FQNEAQ (reference sequence). Trimming took 1 base from V and 7 from J; bases not matched to a gene: 4. This CDR3 contains 15 residues. For the CDR3, the DNA is TGTGCCAGCAGCTTAGTTGGGACAGCAAATTCACCCCTCCACTTT. It encodes CASSLVGTANSPLHF. Supplemented by reference TRBV7-9 and TRBJ1-6, the full variable domain reads DTGVSQNPRHKITKRGQNVTFRCDPISEHNRLYWYRQTLGQGPEFLTYFQNEAQLEKSRLLSDRFSAERPKGSFSTLEIQRTEQGDSAMYLCASSLVGTANSPLHFGNGTRLTVT.

The chain couples TRBV27 to TRBJ2-4; perhaps TRBD1 as D (6 bases). The ends were cut back, 2 bases at V and 5 bases at J, with 7 bases in the middle. Germline CDR1 MNHEY, CDR2 SMNVEV (reference sequence). The CDR3 covers 13 residues. As DNA, the CDR3 is TGTGCCAGCAGTTTAGGGGGCCAAAACATTCAGTACTTC. This encodes CASSLGGQNIQYF.

The J gene is TRBJ2-1, the V gene TRBV19; 9 positions match TRBD2. V lost 5 bases, J lost 4 bases, and 3 bases stayed unmatched. Germline loops: CDR1 LNHDA, CDR2 SQIVND (reference sequence). The CDR3 sequence is 14 residues long. CDR3 amino acids: CASSPSGEYNEQFF. In nucleotides, the CDR3 is TGTGCCAGTAGTCCTAGCGGGGAGTACAATGAGCAGTTCTTC.

This clone showed up just a few times. The V and J genes are TRBV5-1 and TRBJ2-7; 7 bases align to TRBD1. Trimming took 0 bases from V and 3 from J; bases not matched to a gene: 9. Germline-derived CDR1 and CDR2 are SGHRS and YFSETQ. The CDR3 sequence is 16 residues long. CDR3 in DNA: TGCGCCAGCAGCTTGGGGGACAGCTCCTTCAACTACGAGCAGTACGTC. This encodes CASSLGDSSFNYEQYV.

This clone was recorded once. The V call is TRBV19, the J call TRBJ1-1, with 9 positions matching TRBD1. This CDR3 region has 15 residues. The germline V gene encodes CDR1 LNHDA and CDR2 SQIVND (reference sequence). V shed 5 bases and J 2 bases; nucleotides not matched to a gene: 6. CDR3 residues: CASSQDRGTNTEAFF. CDR3 nucleotide sequence: TGTGCCAGTAGTCAGGACAGGGGAACCAACACTGAAGCTTTCTTT.

The rearrangement links TRBV14 to TRBJ2-1, with D maybe TRBD1 (5 bases). This CDR3 contains 13 residues. The V end lost 4 bases, the J end lost 4 bases, and 8 bases lay between the germline ends. Germline-derived CDR1 and CDR2 are SGHDN and FVKESK. The CDR3 region is CASSRQSYNEQFF. CDR3 bases: TGTGCCAGCAGCCGACAGTCGTACAATGAGCAGTTCTTC. Drawing the rest from reference TRBV14 and TRBJ2-1, the complete variable domain is EAGVTQFPSHSVIEKGQTVTLRCDPISGHDNLYWYRRVMGKEIKFLLHFVKESKQDESGMPNNRFLAERTGGTYSTLKVQPAELEDSGVYFCASSRQSYNEQFFGPGTRLTVL.

In this sample, this clone turned up a few times. V and J are TRBV18 and TRBJ2-5; D is possibly TRBD1 (8 bases). V was shortened by 6 bases and J by 2 bases, with 16 bases between the two germline ends. This CDR3 is 15 amino acids long. The germline V gene has CDR1 KGHSH and CDR2 LQKENI. The CDR3 sequence is CASSHRGGLQETQYF. As DNA, the CDR3 is TGTGCCAGCTCCCACAGGGGGGGATTACAAGAGACCCAGTACTTC.

This clone was picked up a small number of times. V usage is TRBV14 and J usage is TRBJ2-5; 7 bases fit TRBD1. The trim removed 4 bases at V and 7 bases at J, leaving 6 bases unmatched. The germline CDR1 and CDR2 sequences are SGHDN and FVKESK. CDR3 length equals 13 residues. Here the CDR3 reads CASSPGTAWTQYF. In nucleotides, the CDR3 is TGTGCCAGCAGCCCGGGGACAGCGTGGACCCAGTACTTC.

The J gene is TRBJ1-2, the V gene TRBV4-3; 8 positions match TRBD1. The trim removed 1 base at V and 5 bases at J, leaving 9 bases unmatched. CDR1 and CDR2 from the germline V gene are LGHNA and YSLEER. The CDR3 sequence is 16 residues long. CDR3 sequence reads: CASSQGPGGAFYGYTF. CDR3 nucleotide sequence: TGCGCCAGCAGCCAAGGGCCAGGGGGCGCGTTTTATGGCTACACCTTC.

CDR3 in amino acids: CASSQAGGRYEQYF. The CDR3, as DNA: TGTGCCAGCAGCCAAGCGGGAGGTCGCTACGAGCAGTACTTC. The J gene is TRBJ2-7, the V gene TRBV6-5; the match to TRBD2 covers 9 bases. The CDR3 has 14 amino acids. Germline CDR1 MNHEY, CDR2 SVGAGI. The junction had 6 bases not matched to a gene; V was cut back by 6 bases and J by 3 bases.

The CDR3 bases are TGTGCCAGCAGCTTAGGAGTTGATACGCAGTATTTT. Translating gives CASSLGVDTQYF. The rearrangement links TRBV7-2 to TRBJ2-3; no clear D. CDR3 length equals 12 residues. V lost 1 base and J lost 6, with 5 bases in between. Germline CDR1 SGHTA, CDR2 FQGNSA. Looking up the rest from reference TRBV7-2 and TRBJ2-3 gives the full variable domain: GAGVSQSPSNKVTEKGKDVELRCDPISGHTALYWYRQSLGQGLEFLIYFQGNSAPDKSGLPSDRFSAERTGGSVSTLTIQRTQQEDSAVYLCASSLGVDTQYFGPGTRLTVL.

DNA of the CDR3: TGTGCCAGCAGCTTAGAGGCGGGACTAGCCGGGCGAGAGACCCAGTACTTC. It translates to CASSLEAGLAGRETQYF. The chain links TRBV7-2 to TRBJ2-5; 9 bases are a match to TRBD2. The germline V gene encodes CDR1 SGHTA and CDR2 FQGNSA. V was pared by 1 base and J by 4 bases, with 10 bases of the junction left unmatched. The length of the CDR3 is 17 residues.

V gene TRBV6-5 combines with J gene TRBJ1-2, with D unclear. Germline CDR1 MNHEY, CDR2 SVGAGI. V lost 5 bases and J 7 bases, leaving 17 bases between the germline ends. This CDR3 has 14 amino acids. This chain's CDR3 is CASSEELRETGYTF. Here the CDR3 DNA reads TGTGCCAGCAGTGAAGAGCTTAGGGAGACTGGCTACACCTTC.

Regarding this clone: Other DNA sequences of this sample code for an identical CDR3. This sequence joins TRBV6-1 and TRBJ1-5; no firm D call. Deletions cut 4 bases from V and 0 bases from J, with 7 bases between. Germline assignment: CDR1 MNHNS and CDR2 SASEGT. The CDR3 is 14 residues long. CDR3: CASSVADSNQPQHF. In nucleotides, the CDR3 is TGTGCCAGCAGTGTGGCCGATAGCAATCAGCCCCAGCATTTT.

The chain carries TRBV7-2 and TRBJ1-2, with 9 nucleotides matching TRBD1. The ends lost 3 bases at V and 8 bases at J; junction bases unmatched: 10. Germline V gene lookup returns CDR1 SGHTA and CDR2 FQGNSA. The CDR3 extends over 15 amino acids. The CDR3 sequence: CASSFNWRQGDGYTF. The CDR3 bases are TGTGCCAGCAGCTTCAACTGGAGACAGGGGGACGGCTACACCTTC.

This chain uses TRBV2 with TRBJ1-3; D is possibly TRBD1 (5 bases). V was pared by 2 bases and J by 0 bases, with 11 bases between. The germline gives CDR1 SNHLY, CDR2 FYNNEI. CDR3 length equals 16 residues. CDR3 sequence reads: CASSEQGSDSGNTIYF. CDR3 DNA: TGTGCCAGCAGTGAACAGGGATCCGACTCTGGAAACACCATATATTTT.

The chain joins TRBV27 to TRBJ2-1; 13 nucleotides align to TRBD2. The CDR3 covers 18 residues. CDR1 and CDR2 (germline): MNHEY, SMNVEV (reference sequence). After removal of 5 bases from V and 2 bases from J, the junction contained 9 bases not matched to a gene. CDR3: CASSPPPGLAGPYNEQFF. CDR3 DNA sequence: TGTGCCAGCAGTCCCCCACCGGGACTAGCGGGGCCCTACAATGAGCAGTTCTTC.

This clone was detected once. The rearrangement uses TRBV13 and TRBJ2-3, with 8 bases identical to TRBD2. CDR1 and CDR2 (germline): PRHDT, FYEKMQ (reference sequence). The junction had 5 bases not matched to a gene; V was cut back by 4 bases and J by 2 bases. The CDR3 is 15 residues long. The CDR3: CASSSIAGSTDTQYF. CDR3 DNA: TGTGCCAGCAGCTCCATAGCGGGATCCACAGATACGCAGTATTTT.

This chain links TRBV2 with TRBJ1-2; tentative D call: TRBD1 (6 bases). Trimming removed 4 bases at V and 2 bases at J, with 11 bases between. The CDR3 sequence is 14 residues long. Germline assignment: CDR1 SNHLY and CDR2 FYNNEI. The CDR3 nucleotides are TGTGCCAGCAGTGCGCAGGGGTACAACTATGGCTACACCTTC. This sequence encodes CASSAQGYNYGYTF.

The chain combines TRBV5-6 with TRBJ2-7, with 7 bases identical to TRBD2. Germline CDR1 and CDR2: SGHDT and YYEEEE. The trim removed 4 bases at V and 7 bases at J, leaving 11 bases unmatched. The CDR3 totals 14 residues. The CDR3 nucleotides are TGTGCCAGCAGCCTTGCTAGCGGTTCAAGAGAGCAGTACTTC. Protein sequence: CASSLASGSREQYF.

The chain recombines TRBV4-3 with TRBJ1-1; 12 bases are shared with TRBD1. Losses at the gene ends were 4 bases for V and 10 bases for J; bases not matched to a gene: 7. CDR3 length equals 14 residues. The germline CDR1 and CDR2 sequences are LGHNA and YSLEER. CDR3 sequence (DNA): TGCGCCAGCAGCCCGGGACAGGGGGCTTGGGGAGCTTTCTTT. This gives the protein CASSPGQGAWGAFF.

This sequence joins TRBV30 and TRBJ1-1; no clear D gene. V was shortened by 4 bases and J by 1 base, with 7 bases between the two germline ends. Per the germline V gene, CDR1 is GTSNPN and CDR2 is SVGIG (reference sequence). This CDR3 comprises 12 residues. In nucleotides, the CDR3 is TGTGCCTGGACCCCAGGGAACACTGAAGCTTTCTTT. The encoded protein is CAWTPGNTEAFF. The full variable domain, rest sourced from reference TRBV30 and TRBJ1-1, is SQTIHQWPATLVQPVGSPLSLECTVEGTSNPNLYWYRQAAGRGLQLLFYSVGIGQISSEVPQNLSASRPQDRQFILSSKKLLLSDSGFYLCAWTPGNTEAFFGQGTRLTVV.